One sample yielded the 30 T cell receptor beta chains listed below, sequenced in a study of early T cells in non-severe SARS-CoV-2 infection. From the 5' RACE reads, TCRdb called clonotypes with MiXCR, one entry per CDR3 protein. The table records about 64,000 distinct CDR3 sequences, about 11% of them present only once. The sample consisted of whole blood, taken at baseline. The receptors shown here come from an adult who was a healthcare worker with PCR-confirmed SARS-CoV-2 infection or an uninfected control (not recorded which).

This clonotype was detected a few times. The chain carries TRBV29-1 and TRBJ2-2; the D is unclear. V shed 6 bases and J shed 5 bases, with 19 bases lying between them. The CDR3 contains 15 residues. Germline-derived CDR1 and CDR2 are SQVTM and ANQGSEA. The CDR3 sequence: CSVPGGSFLTGELFF. The CDR3 coding sequence is TGCAGCGTACCTGGCGGTTCCTTTTTAACCGGGGAGCTGTTTTTT.

The rearrangement joins TRBV5-4 to TRBJ2-3; no clear D gene. Deletions cut 3 bases from V and 0 bases from J, with 2 bases between. CDR1 and CDR2 (germline): SGHNT, YYREEE (reference sequence). The CDR3 sequence is 12 residues long. CDR3 in DNA: TGTGCCAGCAGCTACAGCACAGATACGCAGTATTTT. It encodes CASSYSTDTQYF.

This clonotype was recorded a few times. V and J are TRBV5-1 and TRBJ1-1; perhaps TRBD1 as D (6 bases). The V and J ends lost 0 bases and 1 base respectively, with 7 bases between them. The CDR3 runs to 14 residues. Germline V gives CDR1 SGHRS, CDR2 YFSETQ. As DNA, the CDR3 is TGCGCCAGCAGCTTGGTGACAGGGAACACTGAAGCTTTCTTT. This codes for CASSLVTGNTEAFF. Supplemented by reference TRBV5-1 and TRBJ1-1, the full variable domain reads KAGVTQTPRYLIKTRGQQVTLSCSPISGHRSVSWYQQTPGQGLQFLFEYFSETQRNKGNFPGRFSGRQFSNSRSEMNVSTLELGDSALYLCASSLVTGNTEAFFGQGTRLTVV.

This chain connects TRBV7-2 to TRBJ2-7; 8 nucleotides agree with TRBD1. CDR1 is SGHTA, CDR2 FQGNSA, per germline. J gave up 5 bases and V 4 bases, and 16 bases lay outside the gene matches. The CDR3 is 17 residues long. CDR3 protein: CASSSPVTQGAQNEQYF. The CDR3 DNA follows: TGTGCCAGCAGCTCGCCAGTCACCCAGGGGGCGCAGAACGAGCAGTACTTC. Filled out from reference TRBV7-2 and TRBJ2-7, the complete variable domain reads GAGVSQSPSNKVTEKGKDVELRCDPISGHTALYWYRQSLGQGLEFLIYFQGNSAPDKSGLPSDRFSAERTGGSVSTLTIQRTQQEDSAVYLCASSSPVTQGAQNEQYFGPGTRLTVT.

The chain is built from TRBV6-5 and TRBJ1-4, with 8 bases lining up with TRBD1. This CDR3 comprises 14 residues. Germline V lookup: CDR1 MNHEY, CDR2 SVGAGI. J was trimmed by 8 bases and V by 6 bases; bases with no gene match: 8. CDR3: CASSYQGAREKLFF. Written as DNA, the CDR3 is TGTGCCAGCAGCTACCAGGGGGCACGCGAAAAACTGTTTTTT.

The chain links TRBV4-3 to TRBJ1-4; TRBD1 might be the D (5 bases). The CDR3 is 15 amino acids. Germline CDR1 reads LGHNA; CDR2 reads YSLEER. V was cut by 1 base and J by 10 bases, with 16 bases left in between. The CDR3 DNA sequence: TGCGCCAGCAGCCAAGGTTTCCAGGGCTGGGGAAAACTGTTTTTT. This translates into CASSQGFQGWGKLFF.

This chain uses TRBV7-2 with TRBJ2-3; D gene unclear. Trimming removed 5 bases from V and 6 bases from J, with 12 bases in between. This CDR3 has 13 residues. Germline lookup yields CDR1 SGHTA and CDR2 FQGNSA. CDR3 amino acids: CASSPERVDTQYF. CDR3 nucleotides: TGTGCCAGCAGCCCCGAACGGGTGGATACGCAGTATTTT.

V gene TRBV12-3 or TRBV12-4 combines with J gene TRBJ2-7; no firm D call. Deletions cut 2 bases from V and 2 bases from J, with 16 bases between. The CDR3 loop spans 16 amino acids. The CDR3: CASSLSPDWVTYEQYF. The CDR3 DNA sequence: TGTGCCAGCAGTTTATCCCCTGATTGGGTCACCTACGAGCAGTACTTC.

This clonotype was counted only a few times. The chain carries TRBV9 and TRBJ2-3; D may be TRBD2 (5 bases). There are 13 residues in the CDR3. CDR1 and CDR2 (germline): SGDLS, YYNGEE. The germline V and J ends were trimmed by 3 bases and 7 bases, with 12 bases remaining between them. The CDR3 region is CASSARLAYTQYF. The CDR3 coding sequence is TGTGCCAGCAGCGCCCGGCTAGCCTATACGCAGTATTTT.

This clonotype was counted between two and nine times. The chain links TRBV7-6 to TRBJ2-3, with 10 bases fitting TRBD2. J gave up 1 base and V 5 bases, and 3 bases lay outside the gene matches. Germline V gene lookup returns CDR1 SGHVS and CDR2 FNYEAQ. The CDR3 spans 15 residues. The CDR3 sequence: CASSERGGGTDTQYF. CDR3 sequence (DNA): TGTGCCAGCAGCGAGCGGGGGGGCGGCACAGATACGCAGTATTTT.

This clonotype was seen only a few times. The chain links TRBV6-2 or TRBV6-3 to TRBJ2-1, with TRBD2 matching over 9 bases. The CDR3 has 17 residues. V lost 2 bases and J lost 7; bases outside the gene matches: 12. Germline values: CDR1 MNHEY, CDR2 SVGEGT. CDR3 DNA: TGTGCCAGCAGTTACCCCCTCGGCGGGGGGGCCGAGAATGAGCAGTTCTTC. Translated: CASSYPLGGGAENEQFF.

This rearrangement joins TRBV7-8 to TRBJ1-5, with D maybe TRBD1 (5 bases). The V gene's germline CDR1 is SGHVS and CDR2 FQNEAQ. Trimming left V 5 bases short and J 7 bases short, with 18 bases between. The CDR3 covers 15 residues. The CDR3 nucleotides read TGTGCCAGCAGCCTGCTTAGTTCGGGGGAACAGCCCCAGCATTTT. It is translated as CASSLLSSGEQPQHF. Combining the CDR3 with reference TRBV7-8 and TRBJ1-5 gives the whole variable domain GAGVSQSPRYKVAKRGQDVALRCDPISGHVSLFWYQQALGQGPEFLTYFQNEAQLDKSGLPSDRFFAERPEGSVSTLKIQRTQQEDSAVYLCASSLLSSGEQPQHFGDGTRLSIL.

This clonotype was seen more than once but under ten times. The chain couples TRBV7-8 to TRBJ1-6; possibly TRBD1 for D (6 bases). V lost 4 bases to trimming and J lost 0 bases, with 10 bases between them. CDR3 length: 16 amino acids. The germline V gene encodes CDR1 SGHVS and CDR2 FQNEAQ. In DNA, the CDR3 is TGTGCCAGCAGCTATGAGGACAGCTCCTATAATTCACCCCTCCACTTT. Translation: CASSYEDSSYNSPLHF.

The chain links TRBV14 to TRBJ2-2; D gene uncertain. The germline V gene has CDR1 SGHDN and CDR2 FVKESK. V was clipped by 4 bases and J by 2 bases, with 11 bases between them. The length of the CDR3 is 15 residues. DNA for the CDR3: TGTGCCAGCAGCCCGGATTGGGTAAACACCGGGGAGCTGTTTTTT. Translation: CASSPDWVNTGELFF.

In its sample, this clonotype was seen a few times. This chain joins TRBV12-3 or TRBV12-4 and TRBJ2-1, with 7 bases that match TRBD2. After removal of 4 bases from V and 5 bases from J, the junction contained 8 bases not matched to a gene. The CDR3 totals 15 residues. The CDR3 region has the DNA TGTGCCAGCAGTTGGACTAGTAATAGCGACAATGAGCAGTTCTTC. Its protein is CASSWTSNSDNEQFF.

This clonotype was picked up many times. This chain uses TRBV7-2 with TRBJ2-7; maybe TRBD1 (6 bases). This CDR3 is built from 16 residues. The germline gives CDR1 SGHTA, CDR2 FQGNSA. V lost 1 base and J 5 bases, leaving 18 bases between the germline ends. The CDR3: CASSLEGGRGNDEQYF. CDR3 in DNA: TGTGCCAGCAGCTTAGAAGGCGGCAGGGGAAACGACGAGCAGTACTTC.

The genes are TRBV20-1 and TRBJ2-3; 7 bases agree with TRBD2. This CDR3 comprises 15 residues. Trimming at V came to 3 bases and at J to 7 bases, leaving 13 bases not matched to a gene. Per germline, CDR1 DFQATT and CDR2 SNEGSKA (reference sequence). For the CDR3, the DNA is TGCAGTGCTAGCCCCCGGGGGACTACGACAAATACGCAGTATTTT. Translation gives CSASPRGTTTNTQYF.

This clonotype was counted between two and nine times. V and J are TRBV10-2 and TRBJ1-3, with a tentative D call TRBD1 (6 bases). Germline V lookup: CDR1 WSHSY, CDR2 SAAADI. V gave up 4 bases and J gave up 1 base, with 11 bases separating them. The CDR3 runs 15 residues. The CDR3 region is CASSANRVSGNTIYF. The CDR3 region has the DNA TGCGCCAGCAGTGCTAACAGGGTGTCTGGAAACACCATATATTTT.

This clonotype was detected only a few times. V gene TRBV7-9 combines with J gene TRBJ1-4; perhaps TRBD1 as D (6 bases). The CDR3 is 14 residues long. Looked up from germline, CDR1 is SEHNR and CDR2 is FQNEAQ (reference sequence). The V end was cut by 4 bases, the J end by 7 bases, with 13 bases between. DNA for the CDR3: TGTGCCAGCAGCTCGGGACATTCGGCTGAAAAACTGTTTTTT. Translating gives CASSSGHSAEKLFF.

In its sample, this clonotype was seen many times. The CDR3 sequence: CASSNSGGADEQFF. The CDR3 coding sequence is TGTGCCAGCAGCAATAGCGGGGGGGCGGATGAGCAGTTCTTC. The chain couples TRBV12-3 or TRBV12-4 to TRBJ2-1; 11 nucleotides align to TRBD2. Trimming cost V 6 bases and J 8 bases; bases outside gene matches: 6. The CDR3 is 14 residues long.

The chain carries TRBV9 and TRBJ2-5; possibly TRBD1 for D (6 bases). The V and J ends lost 4 bases and 1 base respectively, with 17 bases between them. CDR3 size: 16 residues. Germline lookup yields CDR1 SGDLS and CDR2 YYNGEE. The CDR3 bases are TGTGCCAGCAGCCCCGGACAGCCGGGGTTCCAAGAGACCCAGTACTTC. Translating it yields CASSPGQPGFQETQYF.

This clonotype was seen ten or more times. The chain recombines TRBV7-6 with TRBJ2-5; D call uncertain. The germline CDR1 and CDR2 sequences are SGHVS and FNYEAQ. The CDR3 contains 13 residues. V was clipped by 5 bases and J by 0 bases, with 7 bases between them. CDR3 DNA sequence: TGTGCCAGCAGCCATACTAACCAAGAGACCCAGTACTTC. Its translation is CASSHTNQETQYF. The full variable domain, rest sourced from reference TRBV7-6 and TRBJ2-5, is GAGVSQSPRYKVTKRGQDVALRCDPISGHVSLYWYRQALGQGPEFLTYFNYEAQQDKSGLPNDRFSAERPEGSISTLTIQRTEQRDSAMYRCASSHTNQETQYFGPGTRLLVL.

This clonotype was observed a handful of times. V and J are TRBV29-1 and TRBJ2-5; unclear D gene. Trimming left V 0 bases short and J 0 bases short, with 11 bases between. The CDR3 consists of 15 residues. Germline V lookup: CDR1 SQVTM, CDR2 ANQGSEA. CDR3 nucleotides: TGCAGCGTTGAAGACCCGACACACCACCAAGAGACCCAGTACTTC. This codes for CSVEDPTHHQETQYF.

The CDR3 loop is CASSLGQPSYEQYF. CDR3 sequence (DNA): TGTGCCAGCAGCTTAGGGCAGCCCTCCTACGAGCAGTACTTC. The chain recombines TRBV11-2 with TRBJ2-7; D gene unclear. Germline V gives CDR1 SGHAT, CDR2 FQNNGV. CDR3 size: 14 residues. V lost 1 base, J lost 0 bases, and 7 bases lay in between.

There are many counts of this clonotype. The chain joins TRBV12-3 or TRBV12-4 to TRBJ2-1; 9 bases map to TRBD1. This CDR3 contains 13 residues. The V gene end was trimmed by 10 bases and the J gene end by 5 bases; junction bases not matched to a gene: 6. This CDR3 is CATRGDRDNEQFF. The CDR3 DNA reads TGTGCCACCAGAGGGGACAGGGACAATGAGCAGTTCTTC.

The gene calls are TRBV6-5 and TRBJ2-3; no firm D call. The V end was cut by 6 bases, the J end by 2 bases, with 6 bases between. The CDR3 extends over 12 amino acids. Germline V gives CDR1 MNHEY, CDR2 SVGAGI. The DNA of the CDR3 is TGTGCCAGCAGAGCGACCACAGATACGCAGTATTTT. This encodes CASRATTDTQYF.

This clonotype was found many times. The CDR3 DNA follows: TGTGCCACCTTGGGGGGACTAGCGGGACAGAACACCGGGGAGCTGTTTTTT. This translates into CATLGGLAGQNTGELFF. The chain couples TRBV10-3 to TRBJ2-2; TRBD2 aligns across 13 bases. This CDR3 spans 17 amino acids. V gave up 10 bases and J gave up 1 base; unmatched junction bases: 9. The V gene's germline CDR1 is ENHRY and CDR2 SYGVKD.

This clonotype was observed at least ten times. The V gene is TRBV2, the J gene TRBJ2-7; D is tentatively TRBD1 or TRBD2 (5 bases each). The CDR3 sequence is 15 residues long. Trimming took 8 bases from V and 0 from J, leaving 17 bases between them. Germline V gene lookup returns CDR1 SNHLY and CDR2 FYNNEI. This CDR3 is CASVDGTASSYEQYF. The DNA for the CDR3 is TGTGCCAGCGTGGATGGGACCGCCAGCTCCTACGAGCAGTACTTC.

This clonotype was seen more than once but under ten times. V usage is TRBV11-2 and J usage is TRBJ2-5; D perhaps matches TRBD2 (5 bases). V gave up 5 bases and J gave up 4 bases, with 23 bases separating them. Germline loops: CDR1 SGHAT, CDR2 FQNNGV. The CDR3 is 17 residues long. Here the CDR3 reads CASSPRLATSLPETQYF. CDR3 DNA: TGTGCCAGCAGCCCTCGTTTAGCGACCAGCCTCCCAGAGACCCAGTACTTC.

In its sample, this clonotype was seen a few times. V is TRBV19 and J is TRBJ2-7; the match to TRBD1 covers 7 bases. The trim removed 6 bases at V and 10 bases at J, leaving 21 bases unmatched. The germline gives CDR1 LNHDA, CDR2 SQIVND (reference sequence). CDR3 length equals 16 residues. Here the CDR3 DNA reads TGTGCCAGTAGCCACAAGGCAACAGGGACAGCCACTCAACAGTACTTC. Amino acid sequence: CASSHKATGTATQQYF.